One sample yielded the 5 T cell receptor beta chains listed below, sequenced in a study of OX40 agonist ivuxolimab in advanced cancers. TCRdb's copy holds only in-frame clones and misses some; the assay was immunoSEQ multiplex PCR. The data show 50,000 to 55,000 clones, almost 85% seen once. The specimen comprised CD4+ or CD8+ T cells sorted from blood, sampled in a trial of the OX40 agonist ivuxolimab. These receptor sequences come from an adult with an advanced solid tumor such as melanoma, head and neck, liver or kidney cancer.

The chain joins TRBV7-6 to TRBJ2-5; TRBD2 matches 9 bases. This CDR3 is 15 amino acids long. Germline values: CDR1 SGHVS, CDR2 FNYEAQ. The V gene end was trimmed by 1 base and the J gene end by 5 bases; junction bases not matched to a gene: 5. CDR3 protein: CASSLVSGRRETQYF. The CDR3 DNA sequence: TGTGCCAGCAGCTTAGTTAGCGGGAGACGGGAGACCCAGTACTTC.

The chain recombines TRBV19 with TRBJ1-5, with TRBD1 as a possible D gene (6 bases). The CDR3 extends over 13 amino acids. Trimming stripped 10 bases from V and 5 bases from J, with 15 bases between. CDR1 and CDR2 from the germline V gene are LNHDA and SQIVND (reference sequence). CDR3 sequence: CATHRDVDQPQHF. CDR3 nucleotide sequence: TGTGCCACCCACAGGGACGTCGATCAGCCCCAGCATTTT.

The chain is built from TRBV7-6 and TRBJ2-7, with no clear D. CDR1 is SGHVS and CDR2 is FNYEAQ in the germline V gene. V lost 5 bases and J lost 6, with 11 bases in between. The CDR3 runs 12 residues. The CDR3 DNA is TGTGCCAGCAGCCTCGCGGCGTCCGAGCAGTACTTC. Translation: CASSLAASEQYF.

The J gene is TRBJ1-1, the V gene TRBV5-1; no reliable D call. Germline V gene sequence: CDR1 SGHRS, CDR2 YFSETQ. The CDR3 totals 14 residues. Trimming took 4 bases from V and 1 from J, leaving 11 bases between them. CDR3 bases: TGCGCCAGCAGCGCCAGCACGGCGAACACTGAAGCTTTCTTT. Its translation is CASSASTANTEAFF. The entire variable domain, with the rest obtained from reference TRBV5-1 and TRBJ1-1, is as follows: KAGVTQTPRYLIKTRGQQVTLSCSPISGHRSVSWYQQTPGQGLQFLFEYFSETQRNKGNFPGRFSGRQFSNSRSEMNVSTLELGDSALYLCASSASTANTEAFFGQGTRLTVV.

The rearrangement joins TRBV2 to TRBJ2-2, with unresolved D. This CDR3 contains 15 residues. Germline loops: CDR1 SNHLY, CDR2 FYNNEI. Between the trimmed V and J ends, which lost 5 bases and 3 bases, there was a span of 13 bases. In DNA form, the CDR3 reads TGTGCCAGCAGTCAGACGACGGTGGACACCGGGGAGCTGTTTTTT. It specifies CASSQTTVDTGELFF.